The 31 T cell receptor beta chains in this list originate from one sample, sequenced in a study of T-cell memory formation after mild COVID-19. MiXCR was run by TCRdb on the 5' RACE reads, yielding one entry per CDR3 protein. The sample holds fewer than 140,000 distinct CDR3 sequences, 15% to 20% seen once. Sequenced sample: PBMCs or a T cell subset sorted from them (not recorded which). All receptors derive from an adult woman who had mild COVID-19 (a few samples of this study predate the infection). Cell type and time point are not known.

J is TRBJ2-3 and V is TRBV24-1; perhaps TRBD2 as D (6 bases). This CDR3 region has 16 residues. V lost 0 bases and J lost 4, with 13 bases in between. Germline loops: CDR1 KGHDR, CDR2 SFDVKD. DNA of the CDR3: TGTGCCACCAGTGATTTGGTGGCAAGCGGGCCAGATACGCAGTATTTT. Protein sequence: CATSDLVASGPDTQYF.

The chain combines TRBV7-6 with TRBJ2-1, with TRBD2 matching over 7 bases. The CDR3 runs 17 residues. Germline V gene lookup returns CDR1 SGHVS and CDR2 FNYEAQ. With V trimmed by 5 bases and J by 7 bases, 17 bases remained unmatched. The CDR3 DNA follows: TGTGCCAGCAGCACACCCCCGACTAGCAGTGGAGTAAATGAGCAGTTCTTC. It translates to CASSTPPTSSGVNEQFF.

In its sample, this clonotype was seen a few times. The rearrangement links TRBV20-1 to TRBJ2-1; 12 positions match TRBD2. CDR3 length equals 17 residues. Germline lookup yields CDR1 DFQATT and CDR2 SNEGSKA (reference sequence). Unmatched junction bases numbered 10, after V lost 0 bases and J lost 7 bases. DNA for the CDR3: TGCAGTGCTAGAGATGGTCTAGCGGGGGGGCGTGGTAATGAGCAGTTCTTC. Protein sequence: CSARDGLAGGRGNEQFF.

The rearrangement links TRBV27 to TRBJ2-3; D uncertain. The CDR3 has 15 residues. CDR1 is MNHEY, CDR2 SMNVEV, per germline (reference sequence). V gave up 0 bases and J gave up 4 bases, with 11 bases separating them. The CDR3 protein is CASSLSTSQADTQYF. In DNA form, the CDR3 reads TGTGCCAGCAGTTTATCGACGTCCCAGGCAGATACGCAGTATTTT.

This chain uses TRBV19 with TRBJ1-5; 7 nucleotides agree with TRBD1. The CDR3 covers 15 residues. The ends lost 7 bases at V and 5 bases at J; junction bases unmatched: 11. Germline CDR1 LNHDA, CDR2 SQIVND (reference sequence). CDR3 amino acids: CASIPKTGWDQPQHF. Here the CDR3 DNA reads TGTGCCAGTATTCCCAAGACAGGGTGGGATCAGCCCCAGCATTTT.

The chain links TRBV5-1 to TRBJ2-1, with 10 positions matching TRBD2. The assigned J gene may be wrong: the sequence end matches TRBJ2-7 better. The CDR3 is made up of 15 amino acids. Per the germline V gene, CDR1 is SGHRS and CDR2 is YFSETQ. CDR3 in DNA: TGCGCCAGCAGCTTGTCTAGCGGGAGTTCGGTCGAGCAGTACTTC. Its protein is CASSLSSGSSVEQYF.

This clonotype came up a few times. The rearrangement joins TRBV24-1 to TRBJ2-2; 9 bases map to TRBD1. The V gene end was trimmed by 3 bases and the J gene end by 2 bases; junction bases not matched to a gene: 6. The CDR3 consists of 17 residues. Germline CDR1 KGHDR, CDR2 SFDVKD. The CDR3: CATSDPPTGGNTGELFF. Here the CDR3 DNA reads TGTGCCACCAGTGATCCTCCGACAGGGGGTAACACCGGGGAGCTGTTTTTT.

This clonotype was picked up many times. The gene calls are TRBV5-6 and TRBJ2-3; tentatively, D is TRBD1 (6 bases). This CDR3 has 16 amino acids. CDR1 is SGHDT and CDR2 is YYEEEE in the germline V gene. V shed 3 bases and J shed 1 base, with 15 bases lying between them. The CDR3 here is CASSSVGARGTDTQYF. The CDR3 region has the DNA TGTGCCAGCAGCTCCGTGGGGGCGAGGGGCACAGATACGCAGTATTTT.

This clonotype has more than one count but fewer than ten. CDR3 region: CASSLALNEQFF. The CDR3 nucleotides read TGTGCCAGCAGCTTAGCGTTGAATGAGCAGTTCTTC. The rearrangement uses TRBV7-6 and TRBJ2-1; D ambiguous. The germline CDR1 and CDR2 sequences are SGHVS and FNYEAQ. This CDR3 is built from 12 residues. V was clipped by 0 bases and J by 7 bases, with 4 bases between them.

V usage is TRBV7-6 and J usage is TRBJ2-1; 13 nucleotides agree with TRBD2. Losses at the gene ends were 5 bases for V and 2 bases for J; bases not matched to a gene: 3. Germline V gives CDR1 SGHVS, CDR2 FNYEAQ. This CDR3 is built from 16 residues. CDR3 region: CASSHGTSGTYNEQFF. CDR3 bases: TGTGCCAGCAGCCACGGGACTAGCGGGACCTACAATGAGCAGTTCTTC. The variable domain in full, with the rest retrieved from reference TRBV7-6 and TRBJ2-1, is GAGVSQSPRYKVTKRGQDVALRCDPISGHVSLYWYRQALGQGPEFLTYFNYEAQQDKSGLPNDRFSAERPEGSISTLTIQRTEQRDSAMYRCASSHGTSGTYNEQFFGPGTRLTVL.

This clonotype turned up a few times. The chain links TRBV25-1 to TRBJ1-1, with unresolved D. V was shortened by 7 bases and J by 3 bases, with 12 bases between the two germline ends. The CDR3 is made up of 13 amino acids. From germline, CDR1 is MGHDK and CDR2 SYGVNS. CDR3: CASKYWGDTEAFF. The CDR3 nucleotides are TGTGCCAGCAAGTATTGGGGTGACACTGAAGCTTTCTTT.

The chain joins TRBV29-1 to TRBJ2-1, with D possibly being TRBD1 (6 bases). Trimming removed 0 bases at V and 0 bases at J, with 6 bases between. The CDR3 is made up of 14 amino acids. Germline values: CDR1 SQVTM, CDR2 ANQGSEA. In nucleotides, the CDR3 is TGCAGCGTTGAAGACAGGGGCTCCTACAATGAGCAGTTCTTC. It is translated as CSVEDRGSYNEQFF.

This clonotype was seen only a few times. The chain carries TRBV7-9 and TRBJ2-1, with TRBD1 matching over 8 bases. The CDR3 length is 15 residues. Germline loops: CDR1 SEHNR, CDR2 FQNEAQ (reference sequence). Losses at the gene ends were 5 bases for V and 2 bases for J; bases not matched to a gene: 5. This CDR3 is CASSPTGDPYNEQFF. CDR3 bases: TGTGCCAGCAGCCCGACAGGGGACCCCTACAATGAGCAGTTCTTC. The complete variable domain, with remaining parts taken from reference TRBV7-9 and TRBJ2-1, reads DTGVSQNPRHKITKRGQNVTFRCDPISEHNRLYWYRQTLGQGPEFLTYFQNEAQLEKSRLLSDRFSAERPKGSFSTLEIQRTEQGDSAMYLCASSPTGDPYNEQFFGPGTRLTVL.

V gene TRBV10-3 combines with J gene TRBJ1-2; 10 positions match TRBD1. CDR3 length: 14 residues. The ends lost 3 bases at V and 6 bases at J; junction bases unmatched: 4. The germline V gene has CDR1 ENHRY and CDR2 SYGVKD. The CDR3 DNA reads TGTGCCATCAGTGACGGGACAGGGGTGCATGGCTACACCTTC. Translating it yields CAISDGTGVHGYTF.

This sequence joins TRBV4-3 and TRBJ1-1; D gene uncertain. Deletions cut 0 bases from V and 7 bases from J, with 6 bases between. The CDR3 length is 12 residues. Germline assignment: CDR1 LGHNA and CDR2 YSLEER. The CDR3 here is CASSQDWDEAFF. The CDR3 nucleotides read TGCGCCAGCAGCCAAGATTGGGATGAAGCTTTCTTT.

This clonotype was picked up a small number of times. The chain links TRBV12-3 or TRBV12-4 to TRBJ2-2; the D is unclear. The CDR3 length is 14 residues. Trimming shortened V by 3 bases and J by 0 bases, and 5 bases separated the two germline ends. The CDR3 sequence is CASSFGPNTGELFF. CDR3 DNA: TGTGCCAGCAGTTTCGGTCCGAACACCGGGGAGCTGTTTTTT.

The chain carries TRBV19 and TRBJ2-2; D is perhaps TRBD1 (5 bases). The CDR3 covers 15 residues. Germline CDR1 is LNHDA and CDR2 is SQIVND (reference sequence). The V end lost 2 bases, the J end lost 6 bases, and 13 bases lay between the germline ends. The CDR3 sequence: CASSIFQGHAGELFF. The CDR3, as DNA: TGTGCCAGTAGTATATTCCAGGGCCACGCCGGGGAGCTGTTTTTT.

The V gene is TRBV7-9, the J gene TRBJ2-1, with D perhaps matching TRBD2 (5 bases). Per the germline V gene, CDR1 is SEHNR and CDR2 is FQNEAQ (reference sequence). This CDR3 is 14 amino acids long. The V end lost 0 bases, the J end lost 9 bases, and 12 bases lay between the germline ends. In nucleotides, the CDR3 is TGTGCCAGCAGCTTAGCGCTATCCGGGGTTGAGCAGTTCTTC. Amino acid sequence: CASSLALSGVEQFF.

This clonotype was seen more than once but under ten times. V gene TRBV24-1 combines with J gene TRBJ1-1, with D hard to call. CDR1 is KGHDR, CDR2 SFDVKD, per germline. The germline V and J ends were trimmed by 2 bases and 0 bases, with 3 bases remaining between them. This CDR3 has 13 residues. The DNA for the CDR3 is TGTGCCACCAGTGATTACCTGAACACTGAAGCTTTCTTT. This translates into CATSDYLNTEAFF.

This clonotype is labeled medium-sized. This chain links TRBV14 with TRBJ2-1; TRBD1 or TRBD2 may be the D gene (5 bases each). Germline V gives CDR1 SGHDN, CDR2 FVKESK. CDR3 length: 16 residues. V was cut by 4 bases and J by 5 bases, with 18 bases left in between. CDR3 DNA: TGTGCCAGCAGCCCAGTACCGGTGGGGCGGGACAATGAGCAGTTCTTC. Translating gives CASSPVPVGRDNEQFF.

V is TRBV7-6 and J is TRBJ2-7; TRBD1 is a possible D gene (5 bases). V lost 0 bases, J lost 6 bases, and 9 bases lay in between. Germline V gene lookup returns CDR1 SGHVS and CDR2 FNYEAQ. The CDR3 is 13 residues long. CDR3 in DNA: TGTGCCAGCAGCTTAGCTTCACAGGCCGAGCAGTACTTC. Residues: CASSLASQAEQYF.

The rearrangement uses TRBV24-1 and TRBJ2-7, with D possibly matching TRBD2 (5 bases). V shed 3 bases and J shed 3 bases, with 17 bases lying between them. Germline V CDR1 and CDR2: KGHDR, SFDVKD. This CDR3 comprises 16 residues. CDR3: CATSDKPKSGSYEQYF. For the CDR3, the DNA is TGTGCCACCAGTGATAAGCCGAAGAGCGGAAGCTACGAGCAGTACTTC.

A remark on this clonotype: An end of the junction differs from the germline gene, which may be a read error. This chain links TRBV20-1 with TRBJ1-2, with 9 positions matching TRBD1. This CDR3 has 14 amino acids. CDR1 is DFQATT, CDR2 SNEGSKA, per germline (reference sequence). The CDR3 bases are TGCAGTTCTAGATCTGGACAGGGGTACTATGGCTACACCTTC. Its protein is CSSRSGQGYYGYTF.

This clonotype was detected only once. The rearrangement uses TRBV29-1 and TRBJ1-1; no firm D call. Trimming took 6 bases from V and 0 from J, leaving 8 bases between them. The CDR3 consists of 12 residues. In germline, CDR1 is SQVTM, CDR2 ANQGSEA. The CDR3 here is CSVPTLNTEAFF. CDR3 coding DNA: TGCAGCGTCCCGACCTTGAACACTGAAGCTTTCTTT.

This clonotype was seen only a few times. The chain links TRBV12-3 or TRBV12-4 to TRBJ2-3, with TRBD2 matching 9 bases. V shed 0 bases, J shed 7 bases, and the junction held 8 bases outside the gene matches. The CDR3 spans 16 residues. CDR3 coding DNA: TGTGCCAGCAGTTTAGCGCTCAGCGGGGGGTTCAATACGCAGTATTTT. Translation: CASSLALSGGFNTQYF.

This chain connects TRBV7-9 to TRBJ2-1; TRBD2 agrees at 11 bases. This CDR3 region has 16 residues. V dropped 1 base and J dropped 6; count of bases not matched to a gene: 5. Germline assignment: CDR1 SEHNR and CDR2 FQNEAQ (reference sequence). The CDR3 here is CASSLDSGRASNEQFF. The DNA of the CDR3 is TGTGCCAGCAGCTTAGATAGCGGGAGGGCCTCCAATGAGCAGTTCTTC.

This clonotype was counted ten times or more. The chain is built from TRBV5-1 and TRBJ2-7; no reliable D call. CDR1 SGHRS and CDR2 YFSETQ come from the germline V gene. CDR3 size: 13 residues. Trimming took 0 bases from V and 5 from J, leaving 9 bases between them. The CDR3: CASSLVGENEQYF. DNA of the CDR3: TGCGCCAGCAGCTTGGTTGGAGAGAACGAGCAGTACTTC.

This clonotype was seen more than once but under ten times. The rearrangement joins TRBV30 to TRBJ1-2; no reliable D call. V lost 2 bases, J lost 6 bases, and 16 bases lay in between. CDR3 length: 14 residues. Per the germline V gene, CDR1 is GTSNPN and CDR2 is SVGIG (reference sequence). The CDR3 nucleotides read TGTGCCTGGAGTCCCCTGGGTCTCAGCGATGGCTACACCTTC. Translated: CAWSPLGLSDGYTF.

This clonotype was counted between two and nine times. J is TRBJ1-4 and V is TRBV7-2; unclear D gene. Trimming removed 6 bases at V and 5 bases at J, with 16 bases between. CDR3 length: 15 amino acids. The germline V gene encodes CDR1 SGHTA and CDR2 FQGNSA. Here the CDR3 DNA reads TGTGCCAGCAGTTCGGCTGCAGGTGCCAATGAAAAACTGTTTTTT. Its protein is CASSSAAGANEKLFF.

This clonotype was detected only a few times. J is TRBJ2-7 and V is TRBV12-3 or TRBV12-4; D may be TRBD1 (7 bases). Trimming removed 6 bases at V and 6 bases at J, with 15 bases between. The CDR3 has 13 residues. DNA of the CDR3: TGTGCCAGCAGCAACAGGGGAGGTGGCGAGCAGTACTTC. It codes for CASSNRGGGEQYF.

This clonotype was seen more than once but under ten times. The chain links TRBV4-3 to TRBJ2-4; D ambiguous. Deletions cut 0 bases from V and 9 bases from J, with 12 bases between. Germline V gene lookup returns CDR1 LGHNA and CDR2 YSLEER. The CDR3 loop spans 14 amino acids. The CDR3 loop reads CASSQDRTWVIQYF. DNA for the CDR3: TGCGCCAGCAGCCAAGACCGGACGTGGGTCATTCAGTACTTC.